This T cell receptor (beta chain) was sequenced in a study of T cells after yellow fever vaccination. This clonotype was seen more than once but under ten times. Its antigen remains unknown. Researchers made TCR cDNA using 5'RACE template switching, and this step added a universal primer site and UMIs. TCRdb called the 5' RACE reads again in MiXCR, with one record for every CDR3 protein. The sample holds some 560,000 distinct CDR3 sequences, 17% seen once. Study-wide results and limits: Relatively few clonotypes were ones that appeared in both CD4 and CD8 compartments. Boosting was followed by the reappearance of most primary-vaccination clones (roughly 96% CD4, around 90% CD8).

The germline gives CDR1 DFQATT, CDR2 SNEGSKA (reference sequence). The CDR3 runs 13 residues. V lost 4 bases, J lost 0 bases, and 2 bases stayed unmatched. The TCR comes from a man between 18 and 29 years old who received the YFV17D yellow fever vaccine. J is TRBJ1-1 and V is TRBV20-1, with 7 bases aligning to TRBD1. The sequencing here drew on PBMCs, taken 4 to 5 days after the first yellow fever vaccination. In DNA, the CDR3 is TGCAGTGCTAAGGGACAGCTGAACACTGAAGCTTTCTTT. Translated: CSAKGQLNTEAFF.